This T cell receptor beta chain was profiled in a study of blood T cells in healthy people across ages. Overall study findings and caveats: More naive CD4+ cells and higher diversity were found in long-lived than in aged donors.

A sample-barcoded 5' primer and a J-beta primer mix were used in a second PCR of roughly 7 to 11 cycles. TCRdb processed the 5' RACE reads anew with MiXCR; each CDR3 protein has one entry. This table has about 700,000 distinct CDR3 sequences, about a third appearing once. Between the trimmed V and J ends, which lost 4 bases and 0 bases, there was a span of 12 bases. This CDR3 is 15 amino acids long. In germline, CDR1 is MNHNS, CDR2 SASEGT. The extraction recovered at least 5 micrograms of total RNA per sample. This clonotype was counted at least ten times. What it binds is unknown. This receptor was taken from an elderly woman in good health. The V call is TRBV6-1, the J call TRBJ1-2; D unclear. Input material: blood. The CDR3 coding sequence is TGTGCCAGCAGTGCCCCAAGGGTAGCTAACTATGGCTACACCTTC. Protein: CASSAPRVANYGYTF.